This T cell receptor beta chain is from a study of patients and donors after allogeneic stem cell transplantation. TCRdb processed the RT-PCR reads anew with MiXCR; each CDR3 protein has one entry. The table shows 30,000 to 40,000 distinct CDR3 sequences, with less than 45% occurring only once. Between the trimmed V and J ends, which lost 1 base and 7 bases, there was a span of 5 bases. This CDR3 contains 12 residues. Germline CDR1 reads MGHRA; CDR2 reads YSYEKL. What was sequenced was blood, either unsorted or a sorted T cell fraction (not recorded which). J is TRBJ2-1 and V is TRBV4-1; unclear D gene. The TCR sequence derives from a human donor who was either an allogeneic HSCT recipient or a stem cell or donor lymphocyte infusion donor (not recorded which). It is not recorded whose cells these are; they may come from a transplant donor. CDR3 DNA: TGCGCCAGCAGCCAAGTTAAGAATGAGCAGTTCTTC. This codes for CASSQVKNEQFF.